These 16 T cell receptor beta chains were all obtained from the same sample, sequenced in a study of post-analysis software for immune sequencing data. Notes on the study in general: Among roughly five TRBV segments more frequent in patients than controls were TRBV5-6, TRBV5-1 and TRBV20-1.

Included in the TCR beta cDNA libraries were unique molecular identifiers. TCRdb re-derived calls from the PCR reads in MiXCR, one entry per CDR3 protein. Of a few hundred thousand distinct CDR3 sequences in the sample, roughly 38% were seen once. The antigens of these receptors remain unknown. The specimen was blood. These receptors originate from a girl aged 2-10 years with multiple sclerosis.

This clonotype occurred a few times. The genes are TRBV20-1 and TRBJ2-7; no firm D call. V was trimmed by 5 bases and J by 0 bases, leaving 11 bases between them. Germline CDR1 and CDR2: DFQATT and SNEGSKA (reference sequence). This CDR3 contains 13 residues. CDR3 DNA sequence: TGCAGTGCTCGATGGAGTTCCTCCTACGAGCAGTACTTC. Translated: CSARWSSSYEQYF.

This clonotype was counted between two and nine times. This chain uses TRBV12-3 or TRBV12-4 with TRBJ2-5; D not certain. The CDR3 consists of 15 residues. The V and J ends lost 11 bases and 3 bases respectively, with 22 bases between them. The CDR3 DNA follows: TGTGCCGGCACCCTCCGACGGCTGGGAAAAGAGACCCAGTACTTC. Protein: CAGTLRRLGKETQYF.

Only a few counts were recorded for this clonotype. CDR3 sequence (DNA): TGCAGCGTTTTAATACGGGACGGATCATTCTACGAGCAGTACTTC. Its translation is CSVLIRDGSFYEQYF. This sequence joins TRBV29-1 and TRBJ2-7; either TRBD1 or TRBD2 may fit D (5 bases each). V dropped 5 bases and J dropped 3 bases, with 20 bases sitting between them. The CDR3 has 15 residues. The germline V gene encodes CDR1 SQVTM and CDR2 ANQGSEA.

The CDR3 protein is CASSPGGSTNEKLFF. Written as DNA, the CDR3 is TGCGCCAGCAGCCCCGGGGGCTCGACTAATGAAAAACTGTTTTTT. The V call is TRBV5-1, the J call TRBJ1-4; maybe TRBD1 (6 bases). Trimming pared 4 bases from V and 2 bases from J, leaving 12 bases between. The germline V gene has CDR1 SGHRS and CDR2 YFSETQ. This CDR3 contains 15 residues.

The sample holds a few counts of this clonotype. The gene calls are TRBV5-6 and TRBJ2-3; unclear D gene. Trimming took 3 bases from V and 6 from J, leaving 11 bases between them. Germline CDR1 is SGHDT and CDR2 is YYEEEE. The CDR3 sequence is 13 residues long. CDR3 sequence reads: CASSYLQMDTQYF. CDR3 nucleotide sequence: TGTGCCAGCAGCTACCTCCAGATGGATACGCAGTATTTT.

This clonotype was recorded a few times. The chain links TRBV7-2 to TRBJ2-7; a possible D gene is TRBD2 (6 bases). Trimming took off 6 bases at V and 1 base at J, with 13 bases between the two ends. This CDR3 spans 14 amino acids. Germline V CDR1 and CDR2: SGHTA, FQGNSA. CDR3 in DNA: TGTGCCAGCAGAAGGGACTTTCTGTCCTACGAGCAGTACTTC. Its protein product is CASRRDFLSYEQYF. The variable domain in full, with the rest retrieved from reference TRBV7-2 and TRBJ2-7, is GAGVSQSPSNKVTEKGKDVELRCDPISGHTALYWYRQSLGQGLEFLIYFQGNSAPDKSGLPSDRFSAERTGGSVSTLTIQRTQQEDSAVYLCASRRDFLSYEQYFGPGTRLTVT.

The chain links TRBV27 to TRBJ2-3; 7 bases match TRBD1. The CDR3 contains 16 residues. Germline CDR1 reads MNHEY; CDR2 reads SMNVEV (reference sequence). The junction had 10 bases not matched to a gene; V was cut back by 5 bases and J by 2 bases. The CDR3 DNA is TGTGCCAGCAGTAACTTCCAGGGGGTCGCCACAGATACGCAGTATTTT. It translates to CASSNFQGVATDTQYF.

This clonotype has just one count. The J gene is TRBJ1-4, the V gene TRBV20-1, with 9 bases identical to TRBD1. J lost 8 bases, V lost 5 bases, and 6 bases had no gene match. The CDR3 loop spans 13 amino acids. Per the germline V gene, CDR1 is DFQATT and CDR2 is SNEGSKA (reference sequence). CDR3 protein: CSAWDRVGEKLFF. The CDR3 region has the DNA TGCAGTGCTTGGGACAGGGTAGGGGAAAAACTGTTTTTT.

This clonotype has at least ten counts. For the CDR3, the DNA is TGTGCCAGCAGCCTCACTAGCGGGAGGGAGACCCAGTACTTC. It yields the protein CASSLTSGRETQYF. J is TRBJ2-5 and V is TRBV7-9; 12 bases agree with TRBD2. V shed 5 bases, J shed 5 bases, and the junction held 3 bases outside the gene matches. CDR1 and CDR2 (germline): SEHNR, FQNEAQ (reference sequence). This CDR3 has 14 amino acids.

This clonotype was detected ten times or more. This chain joins TRBV5-6 and TRBJ2-1; no reliable D call. V dropped 2 bases and J dropped 0 bases, with 3 bases sitting between them. There are 13 residues in the CDR3. Germline CDR1 SGHDT, CDR2 YYEEEE. CDR3 protein: CASSLDSYNEQFF. The CDR3 DNA follows: TGTGCCAGCAGCTTAGACTCCTACAATGAGCAGTTCTTC.

The chain combines TRBV20-1 with TRBJ1-2; 9 bases match TRBD1. Trimming cost V 6 bases and J 3 bases; bases outside gene matches: 5. In germline, CDR1 is DFQATT, CDR2 SNEGSKA (reference sequence). CDR3 length: 13 residues. The CDR3 is CSAHDRGDYGYTF. CDR3 DNA: TGCAGTGCCCATGACAGGGGGGACTATGGCTACACCTTC.

This clonotype was counted only a few times. This sequence joins TRBV5-1 and TRBJ2-5, with 10 positions matching TRBD2. Germline assignment: CDR1 SGHRS and CDR2 YFSETQ. The CDR3 extends over 14 amino acids. Trimming removed 4 bases from V and 4 bases from J; junction bases left unmatched: 4. The CDR3 sequence is CASSPGTSAETQYF. CDR3 nucleotide sequence: TGCGCCAGCAGCCCCGGGACTAGCGCAGAGACCCAGTACTTC.

This clonotype has a handful of counts. The chain links TRBV7-7 to TRBJ2-4; D is unclear. The end of the DNA fits TRBJ2-7 better, so the J call may be wrong. Per the germline V gene, CDR1 is SSHAT and CDR2 is FNYEAQ (reference sequence). The length of the CDR3 is 13 residues. The CDR3 protein is CASSLRMEGEQYF. The CDR3 nucleotides are TGTGCCAGCAGCTTGCGAATGGAAGGCGAGCAGTACTTC.

This clonotype was observed many times. The chain combines TRBV2 with TRBJ1-6; D gene uncertain. The germline V gene has CDR1 SNHLY and CDR2 FYNNEI. The V end lost 10 bases, the J end lost 6 bases, and 13 bases lay between the germline ends. The CDR3 loop spans 13 amino acids. The CDR3 DNA reads as TGTGCCACCCAGGAGATTCGTAATTCACCCCTCCACTTT. Amino acids: CATQEIRNSPLHF.

This clonotype came up a few times. This chain uses TRBV10-2 with TRBJ2-7, with TRBD2 identical over 10 bases. Losses at the gene ends were 10 bases for V and 2 bases for J; bases not matched to a gene: 5. Germline-derived CDR1 and CDR2 are WSHSY and SAAADI. The CDR3 is 13 amino acids. CDR3: CATELAGPYEQYF. For the CDR3, the DNA is TGCGCCACCGAACTAGCGGGACCCTACGAGCAGTACTTC.

As to this clonotype: The junction departs from germline at one end; a sequencing error may be responsible. The rearrangement links TRBV12-3 or TRBV12-4 to TRBJ2-3; D remains unclear. CDR3 length: 14 amino acids. CDR3 loop: CASTRQVVADMQYF. As DNA, the CDR3 is TGTGCCAGCACTCGGCAGGTGGTAGCAGATATGCAGTATTTT.